The TCR beta chain under discussion was sequenced for a study of post-analysis software for immune sequencing data. Study information: Relapsing-remitting, secondary progressive and progressive-relapsing forms made up the multiple sclerosis disease courses.

In its sample, this clonotype was seen many times. The target antigen is unknown. Unique molecular identifiers featured in each of the TCR beta cDNA libraries. With roughly 1 to 11 million T cells as the source, 450,000 to 600,000 cDNA molecules resulted. TCRdb recomputed calls from the PCR reads with MiXCR, one row per CDR3 protein. The sample includes over 300,000 distinct CDR3 sequences, roughly 35% of them seen just once. V gave up 9 bases and J gave up 1 base, with 10 bases separating them. The CDR3 covers 12 residues. Study-wide results and caveats: Strong co-clustering by F measure was seen for same-batch samples. In multiple sclerosis, normalized Chao1 diversity was significantly below that of controls. When patients were compared with controls, 4 or 5 TRBV segments were more frequent, TRBV5-6, TRBV5-1 and TRBV20-1 among them.

The V gene is TRBV12-3 or TRBV12-4, the J gene TRBJ2-7; the D gene could be TRBD1 or TRBD2 (5 bases each). The TCR was taken from a girl aged 10 to 17 with multiple sclerosis. The sample consisted of blood. The CDR3 DNA reads as TGTGCCAGTTCCTGGGGGTCCTACGAGCAGTACTTC. As protein: CASSWGSYEQYF.